The 10 T cell receptor beta chains presented below share a single source sample, sequenced in a study of T cells in Graves' hyperthyroidism and ophthalmopathy (dated by TCRdb to 2018 to 2020). The method behind the library was multiplex PCR. Sequencing was performed on an Illumina HiSeq 2000. TCR beta CDR3 regions were amplified from RNA transcripts. For the first round of RT-PCR on the TCR CDR3, the HTBI primer set was used together with the Qiagen OneStep RT-PCR kit. TCRdb trimmed the raw reads at Q25, called clones with MiXCR and kept productive beta chains. Identical CDR3 proteins give one entry, which carries the most common genes and DNA. This sample lists fewer than 750,000 distinct CDR3 sequences; around 42% were detected once. The ten biggest clones cover more than 7% of the sample. The sequenced sample was peripheral blood or thyroid tissue (not recorded which). Receptors were obtained from a woman aged 18 to 35 with Graves' hyperthyroidism.

The chain is built from TRBV7-6 and TRBJ2-1; D perhaps matches TRBD2 (6 bases). Germline assignment: CDR1 SGHVS and CDR2 FNYEAQ. CDR3 size: 14 residues. V was shortened by 3 bases and J by 4 bases, with 10 bases between the two germline ends. DNA of the CDR3: TGTGCCAGCAGCTTGGAGGGAAGATACAATGAGCAGTTCTTC. It translates to CASSLEGRYNEQFF.

This clonotype was counted ten times or more. The chain joins TRBV19 to TRBJ2-5; maybe TRBD1 (5 bases). Germline CDR1 is LNHDA and CDR2 is SQIVND (reference sequence). Between the trimmed V and J ends, which lost 4 bases and 5 bases, there was a span of 11 bases. This CDR3 spans 13 amino acids. CDR3 sequence (DNA): TGTGCCAGTAGTAGCAGGGAACATGAGACCCAGTACTTC. Its translation is CASSSREHETQYF.

The count of this clonotype is one. This chain connects TRBV12-3 or TRBV12-4 to TRBJ1-2; D might be TRBD1 (5 bases). The V and J ends lost 6 bases and 8 bases respectively, with 19 bases between them. CDR3 size: 14 residues. For the CDR3, the DNA is TGTGCCAGCAGCTTCGGGACTAGGGGCGGAGGCTACACCTTC. Translation gives CASSFGTRGGGYTF.

The table lists this clonotype with many counts. This chain uses TRBV4-1 with TRBJ2-6; D might be TRBD1 or TRBD2, each matching 5 bases. The germline CDR1 and CDR2 sequences are MGHRA and YSYEKL. V was clipped by 1 base and J by 3 bases, with 10 bases between them. The CDR3 contains 16 residues. The CDR3 loop reads CASSQVGAGGANVLTF. The DNA of the CDR3 is TGCGCCAGCAGCCAAGTCGGGGCTGGTGGGGCCAACGTCCTGACTTTC.

This chain joins TRBV5-4 and TRBJ1-1; 7 bases match TRBD1. The germline V gene has CDR1 SGHNT and CDR2 YYREEE (reference sequence). The CDR3 extends over 14 amino acids. V was clipped by 6 bases and J by 3 bases; unmatched bases: 8. CDR3 region: CASTLDRVYTEAFF. CDR3 nucleotide sequence: TGTGCCAGCACCCTAGACAGGGTTTACACTGAAGCTTTCTTT. Based on the CDR3 plus reference TRBV5-4 and TRBJ1-1, the full variable domain is ETGVTQSPTHLIKTRGQQVTLRCSSQSGHNTVSWYQQALGQGPQFIFQYYREEENGRGNFPPRFSGLQFPNYSSELNVNALELDDSALYLCASTLDRVYTEAFFGQGTRLTVV.

The chain links TRBV24-1 to TRBJ1-6; D remains ambiguous. V lost 1 base and J 13 bases, leaving 1 base between the germline ends. Germline CDR1 reads KGHDR; CDR2 reads SFDVKD. The CDR3 runs 10 residues. This CDR3 is CATSDFPLHF. The DNA for the CDR3 is TGTGCCACCAGTGATTTCCCCCTCCACTTT.

This clonotype occurred many times. The chain recombines TRBV19 with TRBJ2-7; TRBD2 is a possible D gene (5 bases). Trimming left V 0 bases short and J 1 base short, with 7 bases between. The CDR3 extends over 14 amino acids. Germline assignment: CDR1 LNHDA and CDR2 SQIVND (reference sequence). CDR3 in amino acids: CASSIEGGSYEQYF. CDR3 nucleotide sequence: TGTGCCAGTAGTATAGAAGGAGGATCCTACGAGCAGTACTTC.

The genes are TRBV20-1 and TRBJ1-1; the D gene is possibly TRBD1 (6 bases). This CDR3 has 15 residues. Germline V gene sequence: CDR1 DFQATT, CDR2 SNEGSKA (reference sequence). V lost 0 bases to trimming and J lost 0 bases, with 11 bases between them. As DNA, the CDR3 is TGCAGTGCTAGAGAGAAAGGGGACATGAACACTGAAGCTTTCTTT. Residues: CSAREKGDMNTEAFF.

This clonotype was counted many times. The rearrangement joins TRBV5-8 to TRBJ2-6, with D perhaps matching TRBD1 (5 bases). Per germline, CDR1 SGHTS and CDR2 YDEGEE. The germline V and J ends were trimmed by 2 bases and 0 bases, with 12 bases remaining between them. The CDR3 is 17 amino acids. Here the CDR3 DNA reads TGTGCCAGCAGCTTAGGGGCCCATTTCTCTGGGGCCAACGTCCTGACTTTC. It is translated as CASSLGAHFSGANVLTF.

This clonotype was detected many times. This chain links TRBV19 with TRBJ2-2; D might be TRBD2 (5 bases). V was pared by 6 bases and J by 9 bases, with 14 bases between. Germline V gene data show CDR1 as LNHDA and CDR2 as SQIVND (reference sequence). This CDR3 region has 13 residues. The CDR3 region is CASSNPGERELFF. Here the CDR3 DNA reads TGTGCCAGTAGCAACCCCGGGGAGCGGGAGCTGTTTTTT. The full variable domain, its missing parts supplied by reference TRBV19 and TRBJ2-2, is DGGITQSPKYLFRKEGQNVTLSCEQNLNHDAMYWYRQDPGQGLRLIYYSQIVNDFQKGDIAEGYSVSREKKESFPLTVTSAQKNPTAFYLCASSNPGERELFFGEGSRLTVL.